The 11 T cell receptor beta chains reported below all come from one sample, sequenced in a study of Ad26.COV2.S vaccination and SARS-CoV-2 variants. Produced via immunoSEQ multiplex PCR; TCRdb's table is partial and in-frame only. The sample yields a few hundred thousand clones, 90% seen once. Treatment specified: around 19 received Ad26.COV2.S at low or high dose, single or two shots; 5 received placebo; per-sample allocation not given. Specimens were obtained on day 63 following the first vaccine or placebo injection. The material sequenced was peripheral blood, taken in a trial of Ad26.COV2.S vaccine versus placebo. These receptors were obtained from a person aged 18-60 years who received the Ad26.COV2.S COVID-19 vaccine or a placebo.

The chain couples TRBV19 to TRBJ1-1, with D perhaps matching TRBD1 (5 bases). This CDR3 contains 15 residues. The V gene's germline CDR1 is LNHDA and CDR2 SQIVND (reference sequence). V lost 4 bases and J 2 bases, leaving 14 bases between the germline ends. The chain's CDR3 is CASSNRTGANTEAFF. The CDR3 DNA reads as TGTGCCAGTAGTAACCGGACCGGGGCAAACACTGAAGCTTTCTTT.

This clone was recorded once. This chain links TRBV5-4 with TRBJ1-4; D gene ambiguous. The germline CDR1 and CDR2 sequences are SGHNT and YYREEE (reference sequence). V was shortened by 1 base and J by 4 bases, with 8 bases between the two germline ends. The CDR3 contains 14 residues. The CDR3 nucleotides read TGTGCCAGCAGCTTGTGGGCCGTTAATGAAAAACTGTTTTTT. It translates to CASSLWAVNEKLFF.

The chain recombines TRBV5-1 with TRBJ1-1; the match to TRBD1 covers 9 bases. CDR3 length: 16 amino acids. CDR1 is SGHRS, CDR2 YFSETQ, per germline. V was pared by 4 bases and J by 0 bases, with 7 bases of the junction left unmatched. In DNA, the CDR3 is TGCGCCAGCAGCACGGGACAGGGCGTAGTGAACACTGAAGCTTTCTTT. Protein product: CASSTGQGVVNTEAFF.

The chain is built from TRBV28 and TRBJ1-2; TRBD1 matches 9 bases. The length of the CDR3 is 13 residues. The germline CDR1 and CDR2 sequences are MDHEN and SYDVKM. The trim removed 5 bases at V and 7 bases at J, leaving 5 bases unmatched. This chain's CDR3 is CASSLDRGGGYTF. The CDR3 nucleotides read TGTGCCAGCAGTCTGGACAGGGGAGGTGGCTACACCTTC.

Only one count was recorded for this clone. The chain employs TRBV28 and TRBJ2-7; TRBD2 aligns across 13 bases. This CDR3 has 15 residues. Germline CDR1 MDHEN, CDR2 SYDVKM. Trimming took 5 bases from V and 3 from J; bases not matched to a gene: 4. The CDR3 spells CASSRTSGSNYEQYF. Here the CDR3 DNA reads TGTGCCAGCAGTCGGACTAGCGGGAGTAACTACGAGCAGTACTTC.

This chain connects TRBV7-2 to TRBJ1-3; no clear D gene. Germline assignment: CDR1 SGHTA and CDR2 FQGNSA. The CDR3 runs to 15 residues. Trimming took off 5 bases at V and 0 bases at J, with 11 bases between the two ends. The CDR3 sequence: CASSPPGFSGNTIYF. In nucleotides, the CDR3 is TGTGCCAGCAGCCCTCCGGGATTCTCTGGAAACACCATATATTTT.

This clone was counted a single time. This sequence joins TRBV7-2 and TRBJ1-5; D not resolved. Trimming took off 5 bases at V and 6 bases at J, with 11 bases between the two ends. This CDR3 region has 13 residues. Germline loops: CDR1 SGHTA, CDR2 FQGNSA. In nucleotides, the CDR3 is TGTGCCAGCAGCCTTATGGGCAGTCAGCCCCAGCATTTT. It encodes CASSLMGSQPQHF.

This chain connects TRBV6-2 or TRBV6-3 to TRBJ2-7, with 9 bases matching TRBD2. This CDR3 spans 16 amino acids. Trimming removed 2 bases from V and 0 bases from J; junction bases left unmatched: 5. Germline CDR1 is MNHEY and CDR2 is SVGEGT. CDR3 DNA sequence: TGTGCCAGCAGTTACGGGCTAGCGGGGAGCTCCTACGAGCAGTACTTC. Translated, it gives CASSYGLAGSSYEQYF.

This chain links TRBV12-5 with TRBJ1-1; tentatively, D is TRBD1 (5 bases). The CDR3 length is 13 residues. Trimming removed 7 bases from V and 2 bases from J, with 11 bases in between. Germline CDR1 and CDR2: LGHNT and FRNRAP. The CDR3 loop is CASVLRENTEAFF. The CDR3 DNA sequence: TGTGCTAGTGTCCTCAGGGAAAACACTGAAGCTTTCTTT.

V usage is TRBV5-4 and J usage is TRBJ2-2; 16 bases map to TRBD2. V lost 3 bases to trimming and J lost 4 bases; unmatched junction nucleotides: 3. The germline V gene encodes CDR1 SGHNT and CDR2 YYREEE (reference sequence). CDR3 length equals 17 residues. The CDR3 sequence is CASSWGLAGGGTGELFF. The CDR3 coding sequence is TGTGCCAGCAGCTGGGGACTAGCGGGAGGGGGCACCGGGGAGCTGTTTTTT. The complete variable domain, with remaining parts taken from reference TRBV5-4 and TRBJ2-2, reads ETGVTQSPTHLIKTRGQQVTLRCSSQSGHNTVSWYQQALGQGPQFIFQYYREEENGRGNFPPRFSGLQFPNYSSELNVNALELDDSALYLCASSWGLAGGGTGELFFGEGSRLTVL.

This clone showed up just once. The chain uses TRBV2 and TRBJ2-1, with D possibly being TRBD2 (5 bases). Germline CDR1 is SNHLY and CDR2 is FYNNEI. The CDR3 is made up of 12 amino acids. V was pared by 11 bases and J by 9 bases, with 17 bases between. As DNA, the CDR3 is TGTGCCGCGGGCCCGGCGGTCGGTGAGCAGTTCTTC. Its translation is CAAGPAVGEQFF.